The text below deals with one TCR beta chain. As handled by the study authors: Estimation of nucleated cell counts relied on the amplification of reference gene primers. Only in-frame clones appear in the TCRdb table, and some are missing; sequencing was by immunoSEQ multiplex PCR. V, J and clone size were drawn from that table, and D and trimming were deduced from the DNA. The table lists about 100,000 clones, 70% to 85% of them singletons. The data derive from a study of blood T cell repertoires in COVID-19. Study context: Material from acute and convalescent COVID-19 was sourced from the United States, Italy and Spain.

The TCR sequence derives from a man between 65 and 85 years old with active or convalescent COVID-19. Sequencing was done on a sample of peripheral blood.

CDR3 protein: CASTLQGASNQPQHF. The CDR3 DNA follows: TGTGCCAGTACCTTACAGGGGGCAAGTAATCAGCCCCAGCATTTT. The gene calls are TRBV19 and TRBJ1-5, with 9 positions matching TRBD1. CDR3 length: 15 amino acids. CDR1 is LNHDA and CDR2 is SQIVND in the germline V gene (reference sequence). Trimming cost V 7 bases and J 4 bases; bases outside gene matches: 8.